This paragraph reports one TCR beta chain. Its target is not known. Prior to sequencing, the ViraFEST assay stimulated PBMC with viral peptide pools, which expanded the antigen-specific CD4+ T cells. The culture ran for about eleven days before CD4+ T cells were isolated. The participants, recipients of two vaccine doses, got either BNT162b2 or mRNA-1273. On both days 3 and 7, half of the culture medium was replaced with IL-2 medium. V gave up 4 bases and J gave up 1 base, with 13 bases separating them. The germline V gene encodes CDR1 SNHLY and CDR2 FYNNEI. The CDR3 length is 16 residues. This specimen comes from a study of vaccination effects on CD4 cells after COVID-19. Study details: Post-vaccine draws lagged the second dose by a median of 72 days.

Findings and caveats of the study: Early post-infection timepoints were absent, and convalescent patients were few.

Profiling relied on immunoSEQ multiplex PCR, and the TCRdb table lists in-frame clones only, not all of them. The sample includes tens of thousands of clones, roughly 74% seen only once; the top ten take roughly 1.6%. The source was CD4+ T cells from PBMCs cultured with HCoV-229E spike peptides, collected after COVID-19 vaccination. The sequence came from a human donor who received a COVID-19 vaccine. The chain employs TRBV2 and TRBJ2-2; D is uncertain. The CDR3 sequence: CASSGSRLMNTGELFF. In DNA form, the CDR3 reads TGTGCCAGCAGTGGATCTAGACTCATGAACACCGGGGAGCTGTTTTTT.